Sequencing of this TCR beta chain was carried out in a study of shared clonotypes between healthy human individuals. Germline loops: CDR1 SGHTA, CDR2 FQGTGA. The CDR3 covers 14 residues. V was clipped by 6 bases and J by 3 bases; unmatched bases: 6. Sequencing used immunoSEQ multiplex PCR; TCRdb keeps in-frame clones, though not all of them. Here the sample spans 80,000 to 100,000 clones, approximately 75% being singletons. Sequencing was done on a sample of memory CD8+ T cells sorted from blood. The subset here: CD45RO+ cells pooled with CCR7-negative TemRA cells. J is TRBJ1-1 and V is TRBV7-3, with 8 positions matching TRBD1. The receptor was derived from a man aged 25 to 40 in good health. Written as DNA, the CDR3 is TGTGCCAGCAGTCCGACAGGGGATGACACTGAAGCTTTCTTT. It yields the protein CASSPTGDDTEAFF.